This TCR beta chain was recorded in a study of blood T cells in healthy people across ages. Study-wide results and limits: No one knew whether donors had CMV, which possibly confounded expanded clonotype changes.

The CDR3 is made up of 17 amino acids. Germline V gene sequence: CDR1 SGDLS, CDR2 YYNGEE. V trimming: 4 bases; J trimming: 2 bases; junction bases outside the gene matches: 7. Total RNA, at least 6 micrograms per sample, was extracted from PBMCs. A remark on this clonotype: What it binds is not known.

Next came a second PCR, run for about 7 to 12 cycles, which used a sample-barcoded 5' primer along with a J-beta primer mix. Paired-end reads containing CDR3 totaled no fewer than 2.5 million for each sample. TCRdb itself ran the 5' RACE reads through MiXCR, one entry per CDR3 protein. The table includes roughly 1,800,000 distinct CDR3 sequences, roughly 50% detected once. Material: blood. The chain carries TRBV9 and TRBJ2-3, with TRBD2 matching over 13 bases. This TCR was recovered from a middle-aged woman in good health. The DNA for the CDR3 is TGTGCCAGCAGCCTCCGACTAGCGGGGGGCCACACAGATACGCAGTATTTT. As protein: CASSLRLAGGHTDTQYF. Complete variable domain (other parts from reference TRBV9 and TRBJ2-3): DSGVTQTPKHLITATGQRVTLRCSPRSGDLSVYWYQQSLDQGLQFLIQYYNGEERAKGNILERFSAQQFPDLHSELNLSSLELGDSALYFCASSLRLAGGHTDTQYFGPGTRLTVL.